Listed below are T cell receptor beta chains from one sample, sequenced in a study of cytomegalovirus exposure and HLA in healthy donors. Measured with immunoSEQ multiplex PCR; TCRdb has only the in-frame clones, and not every one. The sample records over 100,000 clones, around three quarters being singletons. The sequencing sample was made of PBMCs. The receptors were sampled from a man under 40 in good health and CMV-seropositive. The CDR3 runs from the conserved cysteine through the conserved F or W. Fields, in order: D gene, V gene, J gene, CDR3 protein. D genes are given only for firm matches.

>-|TRBV2|TRBJ1-1
CASSELEDTEAFF
>TRBD1|TRBV7-9|TRBJ2-7
CASSQANRGSYEQYF
>-|TRBV9|TRBJ2-1
CASSSTGNYYNEQFF
>-|TRBV9|TRBJ2-3
CASSATSGIGADTQYF
>TRBD1|TRBV5-1|TRBJ1-1
CASSFQGAPSPVAFF
>-|TRBV4-3|TRBJ1-3
CASSQTPVSGNTIYF
>-|TRBV2|TRBJ2-3
CASSPRTSTDTQYF
>TRBD2|TRBV6-6|TRBJ2-3
CASSYREVMETDTQYF
>-|TRBV18|TRBJ1-1
CASHRDMNTEAFF
>-|TRBV11-2|TRBJ2-2
CASSLKGGSGANTGELFF
>TRBD1|TRBV6-5|TRBJ1-1
CASSLRGLHGTEAFF
>-|TRBV5-5|TRBJ2-3
CASSFGTDTQYF
>TRBD1|TRBV4-2|TRBJ1-2
CASSQERRDRAYGYTF
>-|TRBV30|TRBJ1-1
CAWSQNRVEAFF
>TRBD1|TRBV4-1|TRBJ1-2
CASSPGQGFMGYTF
>-|TRBV7-9|TRBJ2-1
CASSERVVYNEQFF
>-|TRBV28|TRBJ1-3
CASARTPSGNTIYF
>TRBD2|TRBV5-1|TRBJ2-7
CASSLARGGPPEQYF
>-|TRBV1|TRBJ2-1
CTSTRGGEYNEQFF
>TRBD2|TRBV4-3|TRBJ2-7
CASSQVTSEAYEQYF
>TRBD2|TRBV6-5|-
CASSYSTSGRHEQYF
>-|TRBV4-1|TRBJ2-3
CASSQGTISTDTQYF
>TRBD1|TRBV6-5|TRBJ2-7
CASSYVVTGETYEQYF
>TRBD2|TRBV15|TRBJ2-1
CATRGTSGGGSYNEQFF
>-|TRBV5-1|TRBJ1-4
CASSLEGDSSTNEKLFF
>-|TRBV29-1|TRBJ1-2
CSVDLGLGGQNYGYTF
>-|TRBV30|TRBJ1-1
CAHIGWGARNTEAFF
>TRBD1|TRBV7-9|TRBJ1-1
CSSSWAGQGAFF
>-|TRBV7-8|TRBJ1-3
CASSFPPRGNTIYF
>TRBD1|TRBV5-4|TRBJ1-2
CASSLGDRGVAGYTF
>TRBD2|TRBV4-1|TRBJ2-3
CASSQEWGGVGTQYF
>-|TRBV2|TRBJ2-5
CASSLQGGGETQYF
>TRBD1|TRBV2|TRBJ1-5
CASERDSDQPQHF
>TRBD1|TRBV5-1|TRBJ1-2
CASSPGQAPNYGYTF
>-|TRBV5-6|TRBJ1-5
CASSLFPSSNQPQHF
>TRBD2|TRBV6-1|TRBJ2-3
CASRGGSADTQYF
>TRBD1|TRBV9|TRBJ1-6
CASSVEGQGAGGSPLHF
>TRBD1|TRBV5-8|TRBJ2-7
CASSNDRGNYEQYF
>-|TRBV19|TRBJ1-4
CASSIARATNEKLFF
>TRBD1|TRBV6-5|TRBJ1-6
CASSYGQEASPLHF
>TRBD1|TRBV4-3|TRBJ2-1
CASSLLGTGGRRNEQFF
>TRBD1|TRBV5-1|TRBJ2-2
CASSPDRGLSGELFF
>TRBD2|TRBV19|TRBJ2-5
CASSTNIAGGRETQYF
>-|TRBV7-9|TRBJ1-1
CASSLAIGGDTEAFF
>TRBD1|TRBV19|TRBJ1-1
CASSVGTGFTEAFF
>TRBD1|TRBV28|TRBJ1-2
CASSPPTGGAVNYGYTF